This T cell receptor (beta chain) was recovered during a study of CD8+ T cells in alopecia areata. Findings of the study overall: On tofacitinib, scalp and blood still held many of the expanded lesional clones.

V lost 6 bases, J lost 5 bases, and 13 bases lay in between. This CDR3 comprises 13 residues. CDR1 is MGHDK and CDR2 is SYGVNS in the germline V gene. Treatment given: oral pan-JAK inhibitor, 5-10 mg twice daily. Concerning this clone: Its antigen is undetermined.

cDNA serving as the sequencing template came from extracted, reverse transcribed RNA. The method was immunoSEQ multiplex PCR; TCRdb's version includes in-frame clones alone and lacks a portion of them. The table has 200,000 to 250,000 clones, roughly 64% seen once; the top ten hold roughly 4.2%. The input for sequencing was CD4+ T cells sorted from blood, taken at week 4, from a patient treated with tofacitinib. The chain is built from TRBV25-1 and TRBJ1-1; D is possibly TRBD1 (5 bases). The receptor comes from a human donor with alopecia areata. CDR3 DNA sequence: TGTGCCAGCAGCCAGGGCAGGGCGACTGAAGCTTTCTTT. Protein: CASSQGRATEAFF.